Listed here are 24 T cell receptor beta chains from one sample, sequenced in a study of T-cell memory formation after mild COVID-19. TCRdb recomputed calls from the 5' RACE reads with MiXCR, one row per CDR3 protein. This table has a few hundred thousand distinct CDR3 sequences, approximately 15% appearing once. Sequenced material: PBMCs or a T cell subset sorted from them (not recorded which). The receptors shown here come from a man younger than 35 who had mild COVID-19 (a few samples of this study predate the infection). Cell type and time point are not known.

The chain joins TRBV12-3 or TRBV12-4 to TRBJ1-1; D uncertain. The CDR3 has 15 residues. Trimming removed 0 bases at V and 1 base at J, with 9 bases between. The CDR3 region has the DNA TGTGCCAGCAGTTTAGCTTCAGACGGGAACACTGAAGCTTTCTTT. Translating gives CASSLASDGNTEAFF.

Only a few counts were recorded for this clonotype. This rearrangement joins TRBV2 to TRBJ2-3; D uncertain. The CDR3 runs 15 residues. Germline CDR1 SNHLY, CDR2 FYNNEI. V dropped 2 bases and J dropped 0 bases, with 9 bases sitting between them. The CDR3 DNA follows: TGTGCCAGCAGTGAATACCATATTAGCACAGATACGCAGTATTTT. Its protein is CASSEYHISTDTQYF.

This clonotype was detected a few times. V gene TRBV6-5 combines with J gene TRBJ2-2; D is perhaps TRBD1 (6 bases). Germline V gives CDR1 MNHEY, CDR2 SVGAGI. The CDR3 sequence is 12 residues long. V shed 7 bases and J shed 6 bases, with 9 bases lying between them. CDR3 amino acids: CASNEGAGELFF. The CDR3 DNA reads as TGTGCCAGCAACGAGGGGGCCGGGGAGCTGTTTTTT.

The rearrangement links TRBV12-3 or TRBV12-4 to TRBJ2-1, with D possibly TRBD2 on 5 matching bases. CDR3 length equals 14 residues. The V gene lost 4 bases and the J gene lost 6 bases, with 13 bases spanning the gap. The CDR3 sequence: CASSSRAGLNEQFF. The CDR3 DNA is TGTGCCAGCAGTTCAAGGGCGGGTCTCAATGAGCAGTTCTTC.

CDR3 amino acids: CASSRTGGSNTEAFF. For the CDR3, the DNA is TGCGCCAGCAGCAGGACAGGGGGTTCGAACACTGAAGCTTTCTTT. The chain recombines TRBV5-1 with TRBJ1-1, with 10 bases fitting TRBD1. This CDR3 spans 15 amino acids. Trimming at V came to 4 bases and at J to 1 base, leaving 4 bases not matched to a gene. Germline lookup yields CDR1 SGHRS and CDR2 YFSETQ.

V usage is TRBV4-1 and J usage is TRBJ1-2, with 7 bases that match TRBD1. The CDR3 has 14 amino acids. V trimming: 4 bases; J trimming: 6 bases; junction bases outside the gene matches: 8. Germline V CDR1 and CDR2: MGHRA, YSYEKL. The CDR3 sequence: CASSLDRVWDGYTF. CDR3 DNA sequence: TGCGCCAGCAGCCTTGACAGGGTTTGGGATGGCTACACCTTC.

The rearrangement joins TRBV20-1 to TRBJ2-3; 8 bases fit TRBD2. The V gene's germline CDR1 is DFQATT and CDR2 SNEGSKA (reference sequence). V shed 6 bases and J 2 bases; nucleotides not matched to a gene: 7. This CDR3 spans 14 amino acids. CDR3 amino acids: CSASGGVVTDTQYF. The DNA for the CDR3 is TGCAGTGCCTCGGGGGGGGTTGTCACAGATACGCAGTATTTT.

This clonotype has at least ten counts. This chain connects TRBV7-2 to TRBJ1-5; TRBD1 matches at 7 bases. Germline V gene lookup returns CDR1 SGHTA and CDR2 FQGNSA. Trimming cost V 5 bases and J 5 bases; bases outside gene matches: 6. This CDR3 is built from 14 residues. CDR3 sequence (DNA): TGTGCCAGCAGCCTCCGACAGGGCGATCAGCCCCAGCATTTT. This sequence encodes CASSLRQGDQPQHF.

This clonotype was observed a handful of times. This sequence joins TRBV13 and TRBJ2-5, with 11 bases lining up with TRBD2. Unmatched junction bases numbered 9, after V lost 5 bases and J lost 4 bases. This CDR3 is 16 amino acids long. CDR1 PRHDT and CDR2 FYEKMQ come from the germline V gene (reference sequence). Written as DNA, the CDR3 is TGTGCCAGCAGCCTACTCCTAGCGGGGGGAGGAGAGACCCAGTACTTC. Its protein product is CASSLLLAGGGETQYF. Filled out from reference TRBV13 and TRBJ2-5, the complete variable domain reads AAGVIQSPRHLIKEKRETATLKCYPIPRHDTVYWYQQGPGQDPQFLISFYEKMQSDKGSIPDRFSAQQFSDYHSELNMSSLELGDSALYFCASSLLLAGGGETQYFGPGTRLLVL.

The gene calls are TRBV4-2 and TRBJ2-7; D might be TRBD2 (5 bases). Germline V gene sequence: CDR1 LGHNA, CDR2 YNFKEQ. The ends were cut back, 2 bases at V and 2 bases at J, with 13 bases in the middle. The CDR3 sequence is 15 residues long. For the CDR3, the DNA is TGTGCCAGCAGCCAAAGCCTAGCCCATCCCTACGAGCAGTACGTC. Its translation is CASSQSLAHPYEQYV.

The chain joins TRBV4-3 to TRBJ1-3, with D possibly being TRBD1 (6 bases). This CDR3 comprises 17 residues. Germline V gene lookup returns CDR1 LGHNA and CDR2 YSLEER. The V gene lost 0 bases and the J gene lost 3 bases, with 15 bases spanning the gap. CDR3 region: CASSQDSTGAGGNTIYF. The CDR3 DNA reads TGCGCCAGCAGCCAAGATTCGACGGGGGCGGGTGGAAACACCATATATTTT.

This clonotype was seen only a few times. The V call is TRBV7-8, the J call TRBJ2-1; TRBD2 agrees at 10 bases. The germline gives CDR1 SGHVS, CDR2 FQNEAQ. Germline trimming cut 2 bases from V and 4 bases from J; bases unmatched to any gene: 8. The CDR3 has 17 amino acids. The CDR3 DNA follows: TGTGCCAGCAGCTTAAATGGAGCGGGGGGGCGATACAATGAGCAGTTCTTC. Its protein is CASSLNGAGGRYNEQFF. The entire variable domain, with the rest obtained from reference TRBV7-8 and TRBJ2-1, is as follows: GAGVSQSPRYKVAKRGQDVALRCDPISGHVSLFWYQQALGQGPEFLTYFQNEAQLDKSGLPSDRFFAERPEGSVSTLKIQRTQQEDSAVYLCASSLNGAGGRYNEQFFGPGTRLTVL.

V and J are TRBV19 and TRBJ1-2, with 12 nucleotides matching TRBD1. Trimming removed 5 bases from V and 7 bases from J; junction bases left unmatched: 11. Germline CDR1 is LNHDA and CDR2 is SQIVND (reference sequence). This CDR3 region has 16 residues. The CDR3 is CASSPSGTGGAFGYTF. CDR3 DNA: TGTGCCAGTAGTCCCTCCGGGACAGGGGGCGCATTTGGCTACACCTTC.

This clonotype has only a few counts. The chain employs TRBV10-2 and TRBJ1-5; 10 positions agree with TRBD1. The CDR3 is 18 amino acids. V was pared by 6 bases and J by 2 bases, with 13 bases of the junction left unmatched. The germline V gene encodes CDR1 WSHSY and CDR2 SAAADI. The CDR3 region has the DNA TGCGCCAGCAGAGAGGGAAGTGACAGGGGGCGCGGCAATCAGCCCCAGCATTTT. Translating it yields CASREGSDRGRGNQPQHF.

The chain employs TRBV10-1 and TRBJ2-1; D not resolved. This CDR3 has 12 residues. V shed 4 bases and J shed 8 bases, with 9 bases lying between them. CDR1 and CDR2 from the germline V gene are WNHNN and SYGVQD (reference sequence). The CDR3 here is CASSGGPDEQFF. CDR3 sequence (DNA): TGCGCCAGCAGTGGCGGTCCCGATGAGCAGTTCTTC.

The rearrangement joins TRBV7-9 to TRBJ1-3; D is ambiguous. Trimming cost V 4 bases and J 4 bases, with 5 bases left between them. Germline V lookup: CDR1 SEHNR, CDR2 FQNEAQ (reference sequence). The CDR3 extends over 12 amino acids. The CDR3, as DNA: TGTGCCAGCAGCTCCGAGGGAAACACCATATATTTT. Its protein is CASSSEGNTIYF.

Ten or more counts support this clonotype. CDR3 nucleotide sequence: TGTGCCAGCAGCCAAGATGAGTCGCCAGGGTATTCCTACGAGCAGTACTTC. It codes for CASSQDESPGYSYEQYF. This chain links TRBV14 with TRBJ2-7, with D possibly being TRBD1 (5 bases). CDR1 and CDR2 (germline): SGHDN, FVKESK. CDR3 length equals 17 residues. V lost 0 bases to trimming and J lost 1 base, with 16 bases between them.

The DNA for the CDR3 is TGCAGTGTCTTTAGCGGGTTGAACACCGGGGAGCTGTTTTTT. It codes for CSVFSGLNTGELFF. The J gene is TRBJ2-2, the V gene TRBV20-1; TRBD2 matches at 7 bases. This CDR3 comprises 14 residues. After removal of 7 bases from V and 1 base from J, the junction contained 6 bases not matched to a gene. The germline V gene has CDR1 DFQATT and CDR2 SNEGSKA (reference sequence).

The chain carries TRBV11-2 and TRBJ2-5; D is unresolved. The CDR3 loop spans 14 amino acids. V was trimmed by 2 bases and J by 1 base, leaving 8 bases between them. Germline V gene sequence: CDR1 SGHAT, CDR2 FQNNGV. The CDR3 DNA reads as TGTGCCAGCAGCTTAAGCAGCCTCCAAGAGACCCAGTACTTC. Its protein product is CASSLSSLQETQYF.

This clonotype occurred a few times. The gene calls are TRBV5-1 and TRBJ2-3, with 10 positions matching TRBD2. Germline-derived CDR1 and CDR2 are SGHRS and YFSETQ. This CDR3 is 17 amino acids long. J was trimmed by 5 bases and V by 3 bases; bases with no gene match: 12. CDR3 bases: TGCGCCAGCAGCTCTACACCTACTAGCGGGGAAAGAGATACGCAGTATTTT. Encoded protein: CASSSTPTSGERDTQYF.

As concerns this clonotype: This may come from a read error, since a much larger clone is one base off. The chain links TRBV7-9 to TRBJ2-2; 13 nucleotides line up with TRBD2. This CDR3 spans 16 amino acids. J lost 7 bases, V lost 6 bases, and 8 bases had no gene match. The germline V gene has CDR1 SEHNR and CDR2 FQNEAQ (reference sequence). The CDR3 DNA reads TGTGCCAGCAGTCGACTAGGACTAGCGGGGGACGGGGAGCTGTTTTTT. Its protein is CASSRLGLAGDGELFF.

V and J are TRBV7-8 and TRBJ1-1, with 12 bases lining up with TRBD1. The CDR3 is 15 amino acids. J lost 4 bases, V lost 5 bases, and 5 bases had no gene match. Germline CDR1 reads SGHVS; CDR2 reads FQNEAQ. CDR3 sequence reads: CASSGWGQGATEAFF. The CDR3 DNA reads TGTGCCAGCAGCGGGTGGGGACAGGGGGCCACTGAAGCTTTCTTT.

The chain recombines TRBV20-1 with TRBJ2-7, with a possible D match to TRBD1 (5 bases). Germline V CDR1 and CDR2: DFQATT, SNEGSKA (reference sequence). This CDR3 spans 11 amino acids. Trimming left V 1 base short and J 6 bases short, with 7 bases between. In nucleotides, the CDR3 is TGCAGTGCTAGAGTCAGGGTCGAGCAGTACTTC. This translates into CSARVRVEQYF.

This clonotype has more than one count but fewer than ten. The gene calls are TRBV7-9 and TRBJ2-6, with 9 bases matching TRBD1. The trim removed 3 bases at V and 2 bases at J, leaving 11 bases unmatched. This CDR3 region has 19 residues. Germline loops: CDR1 SEHNR, CDR2 FQNEAQ (reference sequence). CDR3 in DNA: TGTGCCAGCAGCTTGGGTGGGGGACAGGGACTTACTGGGGCCAACGTCCTGACTTTC. Translated: CASSLGGGQGLTGANVLTF.